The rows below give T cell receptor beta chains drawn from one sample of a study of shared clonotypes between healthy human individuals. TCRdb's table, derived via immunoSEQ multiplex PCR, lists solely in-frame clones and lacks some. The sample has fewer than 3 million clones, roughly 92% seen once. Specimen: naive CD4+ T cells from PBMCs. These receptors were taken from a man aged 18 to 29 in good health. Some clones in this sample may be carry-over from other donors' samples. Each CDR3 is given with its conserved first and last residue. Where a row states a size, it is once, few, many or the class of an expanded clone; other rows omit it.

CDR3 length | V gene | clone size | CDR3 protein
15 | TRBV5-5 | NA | CASSWGTGLSQPQHF
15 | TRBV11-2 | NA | CASSPMGQVENIQYF
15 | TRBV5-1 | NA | CASSLGGQPNQPQHF
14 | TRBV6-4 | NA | CANKKGNSSYEQYF
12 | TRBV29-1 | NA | CSADRGLGEQFF
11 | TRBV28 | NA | CASRSRTGAFF
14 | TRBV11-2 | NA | CASSLEGGRTEAFF
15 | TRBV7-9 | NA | CASSSIRDRPYEQYF
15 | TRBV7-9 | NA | CASSTPGLAGNEQYF
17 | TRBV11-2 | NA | CASSPGQWAGPVAEQYF
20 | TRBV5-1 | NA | CASSLALGAPGTGTKNIQYF
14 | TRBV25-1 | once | CASSGRTGSYEQYF
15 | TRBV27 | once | CASSRTGGRFEKLFF
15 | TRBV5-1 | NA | CASSLDGHSAGELFF
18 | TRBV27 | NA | CASIRFGSNPSSYNEQFF
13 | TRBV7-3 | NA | CASSYGQNTEAFF
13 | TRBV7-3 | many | CASSLTVNTEAFF
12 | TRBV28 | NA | CATSGVRQGYTF
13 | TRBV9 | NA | CASSSGPTYEQYF
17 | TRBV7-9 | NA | CASTAQGFGGSYNEQFF
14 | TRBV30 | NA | CAWSVAVSAWGYTF
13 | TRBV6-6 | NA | CASSQEVQETQYF
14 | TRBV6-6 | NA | CASSYSGVGYGYTF
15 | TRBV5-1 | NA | CASSRFGDTTHEQYF
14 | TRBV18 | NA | CASSPRTGSETQYF
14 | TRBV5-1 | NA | CASSLTGRADEAFF
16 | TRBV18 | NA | CASSPLRDTLNEKLFF
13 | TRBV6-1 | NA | CASSRQARDEQYF
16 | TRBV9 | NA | CASSDKKRESYNEQFF
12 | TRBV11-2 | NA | CASSLGRAGYTF
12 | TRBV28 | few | CAGQGNNQPQHF
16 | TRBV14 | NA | CASSRNYGGSGEKLFF
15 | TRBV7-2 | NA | CASRPPGLAVETQYF
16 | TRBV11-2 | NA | CASSRSGTGSFFGYTF
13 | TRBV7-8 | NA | CASSPPGDNEQFF
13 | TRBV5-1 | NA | CASSLGVNTEAFF
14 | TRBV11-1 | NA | CASRGAGSSYEQYF
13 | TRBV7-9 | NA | CASSSQGRGEQFF
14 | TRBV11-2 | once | CASSSQTVYNEQFF
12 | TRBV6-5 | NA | CASSNARETQYF
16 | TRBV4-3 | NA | CASSQDWGGTTYEQYF
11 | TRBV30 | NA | CAWSAVEGYTF
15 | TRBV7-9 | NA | CASSFSLAGVETQYF
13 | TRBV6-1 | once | CASSEFRRTFQYF
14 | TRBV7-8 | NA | CASSWTSGSNEQFF
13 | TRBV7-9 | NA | CASSSGTRTEAFF
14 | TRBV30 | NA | CAWRAPGQPFGQYF
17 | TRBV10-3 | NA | CAISDPSRGPHQNEQFF
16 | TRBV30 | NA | CAWSLLPGQKNTEAFF
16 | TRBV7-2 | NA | CASSLFPGSNTDTQYF
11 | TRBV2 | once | CASKMWNEQFF
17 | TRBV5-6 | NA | CASSSPNGISSGNTIYF
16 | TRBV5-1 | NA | CASSPPGLAGDNEQFF